This is a list of T cell receptor beta chains from one sample in a study of T cell responses to AZD1222 COVID-19 vaccine. Libraries were prepared by immunoSEQ multiplex PCR; TCRdb keeps only in-frame clonotypes and omits some of them. The sample consists of 150,000 to 200,000 clones, 80% to 90% of them appearing once. Material: peripheral blood, obtained 28 days after the second AZD1222 dose. The receptor source for this set is an adult who received the AZD1222 COVID-19 vaccine. Both conserved end residues are part of each CDR3. D genes are given only for firm matches. The size entry is marked missing in some rows and otherwise reads once, few, many or a size class.

D gene,clone size,J gene,V gene,CDR3 protein,CDR3 DNA
-,-,TRBJ1-1,TRBV20-1,CSASPPGDTEAFF,TGCAGTGCTAGTCCACCGGGGGACACTGAAGCTTTCTTT
-,few,TRBJ1-5,TRBV6-5,CASSQAGNSQPQHF,TGTGCCAGCAGCCAGGCAGGGAATAGTCAGCCCCAGCATTTT
-,-,TRBJ2-2,TRBV9,CASSVGVFRDTGELFF,TGTGCCAGCAGCGTAGGAGTATTCCGAGACACCGGGGAGCTGTTTTTT
-,-,TRBJ2-2,TRBV30,CAWSVLTAYTGELFF,TGTGCCTGGAGTGTACTAACGGCGTACACCGGGGAGCTGTTTTTT
-,once,TRBJ2-2,TRBV6-4,CASSDQGSGELFF,TGTGCCAGCAGTGACCAGGGTTCCGGGGAGCTGTTTTTT
-,-,TRBJ1-1,TRBV5-1,CASSIEILSEAFF,TGCGCCAGCAGCATTGAGATTTTATCTGAAGCTTTCTTT
-,-,TRBJ1-3,TRBV12-3/TRBV12-4,CASKQNSGNTIYF,TGCGCAAGTAAACAGAACTCTGGAAACACCATATATTTT
-,few,TRBJ1-2,TRBV11-2,CASSLATGPINF,TGTGCCAGCAGCTTAGCGACAGGTCCTATCAACTTC
-,-,TRBJ1-2,TRBV6-5,CASSRDRTAGYTF,TGTGCCAGCAGTAGAGATAGGACAGCTGGCTACACCTTC
TRBD2,-,TRBJ2-3,TRBV5-4,CASSLGSGGPTDTQYF,TGTGCCAGCAGCTTGGGTAGCGGGGGCCCCACAGATACGCAGTATTTT
TRBD2,-,TRBJ2-3,TRBV29-1,CSVVGPGGPDTQYF,TGCAGCGTTGTAGGGCCGGGAGGCCCAGATACGCAGTATTTT
TRBD2,few,TRBJ2-3,TRBV4-1,CASSQDISGGAIDTQYF,TGCGCCAGCAGCCAAGATATCAGCGGGGGGGCCATAGATACGCAGTATTTT
-,-,TRBJ1-1,TRBV6-2/TRBV6-3,CASSYRRSERGAFF,TGTGCCAGCAGTTATCGCAGGTCGGAGAGGGGAGCTTTCTTT
-,-,TRBJ1-6,TRBV6-5,CASSRAGQDNSPLHF,TGTGCCAGCAGTAGAGCAGGCCAAGATAATTCACCCCTCCACTTT
TRBD1,-,TRBJ2-7,TRBV5-8,CASSFGQEAYEQYF,TGTGCCAGCAGCTTCGGACAGGAGGCCTACGAGCAGTACTTC
TRBD1,-,TRBJ1-4,TRBV30,CAWNLGTGVEKLFF,TGTGCCTGGAATCTGGGGACAGGGGTAGAAAAACTGTTTTTT
-,-,TRBJ1-2,TRBV4-2,CASSQDRGSDYGYTF,TGTGCCAGCAGCCAAGATAGAGGTTCGGACTATGGCTACACCTTC
-,-,TRBJ2-6,TRBV5-4,CASSLASRVSGANVLTF,TGTGCCAGCAGCTTGGCTTCCAGGGTCTCTGGGGCCAACGTCCTGACTTTC
TRBD1,-,TRBJ1-2,TRBV30,CAWGSGQGYNYGYTF,TGTGCCTGGGGGTCCGGACAGGGGTACAACTATGGCTACACCTTC
-,-,TRBJ1-2,TRBV2,CASSELPDSYGYTF,TGTGCCAGCAGTGAGCTGCCTGACAGCTATGGCTACACCTTC
-,-,TRBJ1-1,TRBV3-1/TRBV3-2,CASSHPGQNTEAFF,TGTGCCAGCAGCCACCCGGGACAGAACACTGAAGCTTTCTTT
TRBD1,few,TRBJ1-4,TRBV19,CASSVTGGSNEKLFF,TGTGCCAGTAGCGTAACAGGGGGCTCTAATGAAAAACTGTTTTTT
TRBD1,-,TRBJ1-5,TRBV9,CASSQHPRDRALVQPQHF,TGTGCCAGCAGCCAACATCCCAGGGACAGGGCTCTCGTACAGCCCCAGCATTTT
-,-,TRBJ2-1,TRBV19,CASSIGTVYNEQFF,TGTGCCAGTAGTATAGGGACAGTCTACAATGAGCAGTTCTTC
-,-,TRBJ2-5,TRBV10-3,CAISESYRDAQTQYF,TGTGCCATCAGTGAGTCCTACCGGGACGCCCAGACCCAGTACTTC
TRBD1,-,TRBJ1-2,TRBV12-3/TRBV12-4,CASSLGQGRGYTF,TGTGCCAGCAGTTTGGGACAGGGTCGCGGCTACACCTTC
TRBD2,-,TRBJ2-7,TRBV25-1,CASSEPGLAGGREQYF,TGTGCCAGCAGTGAACCCGGACTAGCGGGGGGGCGTGAGCAGTACTTC
-,medium-sized,TRBJ1-1,TRBV6-5,CASGGGGGNGTEAFF,TGTGCCAGCGGGGGTGGGGGAGGAAATGGGACTGAAGCTTTCTTT
-,-,TRBJ2-1,TRBV5-1,CASSLDGRVNEQFF,TGCGCCAGCAGCTTGGATGGCAGGGTGAATGAGCAGTTCTTC
-,-,TRBJ1-6,TRBV11-1,CASSSSTSSYNSPLHF,TGTGCCAGCAGCTCCAGCACGAGCTCCTATAATTCACCCCTCCACTTT
-,-,TRBJ1-2,TRBV19,CASSMGSPNYGYTF,TGTGCCAGTAGTATGGGCAGCCCTAACTATGGCTACACCTTC
-,-,TRBJ2-1,TRBV7-9,CASSGRLGESYNEQFF,TGTGCCAGCAGCGGCCGACTGGGCGAGTCCTACAATGAGCAGTTCTTC
TRBD2,-,TRBJ2-3,TRBV5-1,CASSFGLAGAFTDTQYF,TGCGCCAGCAGCTTCGGACTAGCGGGGGCCTTCACAGATACGCAGTATTTT
TRBD1,once,TRBJ2-7,TRBV5-1,CASSDRVGSYEQYF,TGCGCCAGCAGCGACAGGGTTGGAAGCTACGAGCAGTACTTC
-,-,TRBJ2-1,TRBV3-1/TRBV3-2,CASSQRGMGAGAPSSYNEQFF,TGTGCCAGCAGCCAACGAGGTATGGGGGCGGGGGCTCCCAGCTCCTACAATGAGCAGTTCTTC
TRBD2,-,TRBJ2-2,TRBV11-1,CASSGRLAGGTGELFF,TGTGCCAGCAGCGGGAGACTAGCGGGGGGTACCGGGGAGCTGTTTTTT
-,-,TRBJ1-2,TRBV19,CASSIDRSGVYGYTF,TGTGCCAGTAGTATAGATAGGTCCGGAGTGTATGGCTACACCTTC